The subject of this entry is one TCR beta chain. The data were obtained in a study of blood T cell repertoires in COVID-19. Method: immunoSEQ multiplex PCR; TCRdb's copy keeps in-frame clones and lacks some. The sample lists over 200,000 clones, roughly 89% seen once, with around 6.5% in the top ten. V shed 0 bases and J 6 bases; nucleotides not matched to a gene: 5. This CDR3 has 15 amino acids. The germline gives CDR1 SGHDT, CDR2 YYEEEE. This TCR was recovered from a man in his sixties who had recovered from COVID-19. The J gene is TRBJ1-5, the V gene TRBV5-6; TRBD1 aligns across 8 bases. The specimen was peripheral blood. The CDR3 here is CASSLGTGRGQPQHF. The CDR3, as DNA: TGTGCCAGCAGCTTGGGGACAGGGAGGGGTCAGCCCCAGCATTTT.